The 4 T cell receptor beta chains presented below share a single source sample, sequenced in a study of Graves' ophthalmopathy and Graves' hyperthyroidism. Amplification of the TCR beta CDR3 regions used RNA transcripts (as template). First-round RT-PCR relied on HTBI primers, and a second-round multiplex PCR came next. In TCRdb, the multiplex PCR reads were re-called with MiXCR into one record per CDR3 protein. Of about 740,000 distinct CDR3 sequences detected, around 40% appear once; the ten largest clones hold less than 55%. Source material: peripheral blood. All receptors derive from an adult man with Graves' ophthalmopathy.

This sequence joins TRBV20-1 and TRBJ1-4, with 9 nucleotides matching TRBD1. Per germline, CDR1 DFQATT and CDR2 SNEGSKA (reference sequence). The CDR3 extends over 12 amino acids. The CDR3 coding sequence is TGCAGCACCCGGACAGGGGATGAAAAACTGTTTTTT. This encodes CSTRTGDEKLFF.

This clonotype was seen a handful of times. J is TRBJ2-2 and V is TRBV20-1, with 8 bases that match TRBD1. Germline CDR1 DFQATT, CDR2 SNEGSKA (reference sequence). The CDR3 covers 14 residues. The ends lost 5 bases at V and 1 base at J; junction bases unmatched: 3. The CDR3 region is CSALDRGNTGELFF. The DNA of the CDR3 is TGCAGTGCTCTTGACAGGGGGAACACCGGGGAGCTGTTTTTT.

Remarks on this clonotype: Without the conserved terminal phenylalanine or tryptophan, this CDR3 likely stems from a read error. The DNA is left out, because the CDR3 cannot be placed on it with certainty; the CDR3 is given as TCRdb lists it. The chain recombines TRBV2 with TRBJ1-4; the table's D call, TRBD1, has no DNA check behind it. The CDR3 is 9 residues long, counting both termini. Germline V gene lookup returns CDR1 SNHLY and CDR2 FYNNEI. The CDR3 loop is CASTRGQGV.

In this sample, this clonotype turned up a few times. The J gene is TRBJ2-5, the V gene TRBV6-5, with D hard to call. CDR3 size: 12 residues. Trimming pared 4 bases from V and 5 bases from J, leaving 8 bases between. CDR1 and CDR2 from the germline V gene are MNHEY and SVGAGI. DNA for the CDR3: TGTGCCAGCAGTTCAGAGACCGAGACCCAGTACTTC. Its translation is CASSSETETQYF.